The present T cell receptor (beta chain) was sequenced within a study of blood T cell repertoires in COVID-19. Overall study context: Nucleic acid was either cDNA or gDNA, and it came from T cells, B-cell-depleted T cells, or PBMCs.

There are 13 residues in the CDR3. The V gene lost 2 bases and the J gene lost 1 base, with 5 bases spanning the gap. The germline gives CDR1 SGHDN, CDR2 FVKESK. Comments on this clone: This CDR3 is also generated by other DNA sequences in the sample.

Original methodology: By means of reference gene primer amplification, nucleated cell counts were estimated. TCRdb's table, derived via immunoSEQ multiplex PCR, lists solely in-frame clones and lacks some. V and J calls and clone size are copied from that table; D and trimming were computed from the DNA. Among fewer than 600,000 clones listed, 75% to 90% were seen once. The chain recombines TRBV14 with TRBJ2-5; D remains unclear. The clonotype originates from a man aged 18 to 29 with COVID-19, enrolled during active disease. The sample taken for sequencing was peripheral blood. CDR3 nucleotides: TGTGCCAGCAGCCAAAACAGCCAAGAGACCCAGTACTTC. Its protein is CASSQNSQETQYF.